This T cell receptor (beta chain) was identified in a study of blood T cell repertoires in COVID-19. Profiling relied on immunoSEQ multiplex PCR, and the TCRdb table lists in-frame clones only, not all of them. The repertoire consists of approximately 300,000 clones, with roughly 90% occurring once and the leading ten covering about 4%. In this sample, this clone turned up once. Germline CDR1 and CDR2: MNHNS and SASEGT. The CDR3 runs 18 residues. Trimming took 2 bases from V and 6 from J; bases not matched to a gene: 16. V and J are TRBV6-1 and TRBJ2-5; TRBD1 agrees at 9 bases. The origin of this receptor is a woman aged 25 to 39 who had been exposed to COVID-19. The sequencing input was PBMCs or T cells enriched from blood (not recorded which). The CDR3 DNA sequence: TGTGCCAGCAGTGAAAGGACAGGGGCCGCTGGTACGGGGCAGACCCAGTACTTC. Translated: CASSERTGAAGTGQTQYF.